These T cell receptor beta chains were read from a single sample in a study of beta chain features in type 1 diabetes. The protocol was immunoSEQ multiplex PCR, while the TCRdb copy is restricted to in-frame clones and leaves out a portion. Seen here are roughly 150,000 clones, about 9% observed once, and the top ten hold about 0.5%. The material sequenced was central memory CD4+ T cells from blood. The source of these receptors is a woman younger than 35 with type 1 diabetes. Each CDR3 is given without its conserved first and last residue. D genes are given only for firm matches.

cdr3_length	j_call	d_call	v_call	cdr3_aa
11	TRBJ1-1	TRBD1	TRBV4-2	ASSRTGNTEAF
14	TRBJ2-5	TRBD2	TRBV15	ATSRRLAGGQETQY
10	TRBJ1-2	.	TRBV10-2	ASSESLRGYT
18	TRBJ2-4	TRBD2	TRBV28	ASSSTIPTVAGVEKNIQY
12	TRBJ2-5	TRBD2	TRBV10-3	ATSTSGDQETQY
10	TRBJ1-3	.	TRBV11-3	ASSLQEDTIY
12	TRBJ2-7	.	TRBV7-9	ASSLRGPSYEQY
11	TRBJ1-4	TRBD1	TRBV5-4	ASSSGTAEKLF
12	TRBJ2-7	.	TRBV25-1	ASKEQGGTYEQY
16	TRBJ2-1	.	TRBV5-1	ASSLEGRGPSSYNEQF
12	TRBJ1-5	.	TRBV28	ASSIGGNGQPQH
13	TRBJ2-2	TRBD2	TRBV7-7	ASSRTSGRAGELF
11	TRBJ2-6	.	TRBV6-5	ASRANGANVLT
12	TRBJ2-5	.	TRBV11-1	ASSPGTLQETQY
14	TRBJ2-4	.	TRBV15	ATSKSLLEAKNIQY
14	TRBJ1-5	TRBD1	TRBV5-5	ASSSLATGVNQPQH
14	TRBJ2-4	.	TRBV5-4	ASSLESGLAKNIQY
13	TRBJ2-7	.	TRBV11-2	ASSLAAWVAGEQY
11	TRBJ2-1	TRBD2	TRBV7-2	ASSLTSGAEQF
12	TRBJ2-3	TRBD2	TRBV9	ASRAGDITDTQY
12	TRBJ2-7	TRBD2	TRBV5-6	ASSLTSVSYEQY
10	TRBJ2-1	.	TRBV4-2	ASSQVVNEQF
11	TRBJ2-7	TRBD2	TRBV10-3	AVSGTSGLEQY
14	TRBJ2-3	TRBD2	TRBV30	AWRDRSGSGADTQY
11	TRBJ2-7	.	TRBV7-3	ASSSGGQSEQY
13	TRBJ2-5	.	TRBV7-8	ASSLFAGPGETQY
13	TRBJ2-1	TRBD1	TRBV19	ASKGTAISYNEQF
13	TRBJ1-6	TRBD1	TRBV7-9	ASSTGQGSNSPLH
12	TRBJ2-7	TRBD2	TRBV7-2	ASSSTGGTREQY
13	TRBJ1-2	.	TRBV19	ASSRGSGTFPGYT
13	TRBJ2-5	TRBD2	TRBV6-5	ASSYRVGGQETQY
13	TRBJ2-1	TRBD1	TRBV5-1	ASSSGTGSIHEQF
11	TRBJ2-5	TRBD1	TRBV7-2	ASTFDRGETQY
13	TRBJ2-1	TRBD1	TRBV5-1	ASSNTGTVSNEQF
12	TRBJ2-7	.	TRBV27	ASSPRDRSSEQY
11	TRBJ1-5	.	TRBV30	AWSGGQHQPQH
11	TRBJ2-7	TRBD1	TRBV29-1	SVVRDRVSEQY
9	TRBJ2-1	.	TRBV25-1	ASSERVEQF